This T cell receptor beta chain was identified during a study of T cell responses to AZD1222 COVID-19 vaccine. Study results and caveats: Possibly, clonal diversity was underestimated; donors were largely white British and included more females. The study reported that nearly half of spike-specific TCRs target unmutated variant regions. Just 6 or 7 people given AZD1222 tested seropositive at baseline. Samples come after the peak T cell response, not at day 14.

The data were produced by immunoSEQ multiplex PCR, yet TCRdb's version contains in-frame clones alone and is incomplete. The sample comprises tens of thousands of clones, more than 75% of which are singletons, and 12% rests with the top ten. Remarks on this clone: The antigen is unknown.

The specimen comprised peripheral blood, sampled 28 days after the second AZD1222 dose. This TCR came from an adult who received the AZD1222 COVID-19 vaccine.

The CDR3 nucleotides read TGTGCCAGTAGTACAGCCCGACAGGCCAGGGGGCCTGACGAGCAGTACTTC. Translation gives CASSTARQARGPDEQYF. This sequence joins TRBV19 and TRBJ2-7; the match to TRBD1 covers 8 bases. This CDR3 comprises 17 residues. Germline V gives CDR1 LNHDA, CDR2 SQIVND (reference sequence). V dropped 4 bases and J dropped 5; count of bases not matched to a gene: 16.